Listed below are T cell receptor beta chains from one sample, sequenced in a study of shared clonotypes between healthy human individuals. TCRdb keeps only in-frame clones here, not all; method: immunoSEQ multiplex PCR. This table holds some 1 million clones, more than 60% found once. Material for sequencing was memory CD4+ T cells sorted from blood. These receptor sequences come from a man aged 18-30 years in good health. The CDR3 runs from the conserved cysteine through the conserved F or W. The order of the fields is J gene, D gene, V gene, CDR3 length, clone size, CDR3 DNA, CDR3 protein. The D gene is left open where the match is weak. Rows give clone size only sometimes, using once, few, many, or a class for an expanded clone.

j_gene: TRBJ2-7
d_gene: -
v_gene: TRBV4-2
len: 14
abundance: -
CDR3nt: TGTGCCAGCAGCCAAGAGCTGGGTACCTACGAGCAGTACTTC
CDR3aa: CASSQELGTYEQYF

j_gene: TRBJ1-2
d_gene: -
v_gene: TRBV7-9
len: 15
abundance: -
CDR3nt: TGTGCCAGCAGCTTAGGTACACCAGGGGTTGCTGGCTACACCTTC
CDR3aa: CASSLGTPGVAGYTF

j_gene: TRBJ1-2
d_gene: TRBD1
v_gene: TRBV5-4
len: 15
abundance: few
CDR3nt: TGTGCCAGCAGCAGGGGGGACAGGGCCACCTATGGCTACACCTTC
CDR3aa: CASSRGDRATYGYTF

j_gene: TRBJ2-5
d_gene: -
v_gene: TRBV2
len: 15
abundance: -
CDR3nt: TGTGCCAGCAGCACCGAGGGGGGGCGGACAGAGACCCAGTACTTC
CDR3aa: CASSTEGGRTETQYF

j_gene: TRBJ2-3
d_gene: TRBD2
v_gene: TRBV6-4
len: 19
abundance: many
CDR3nt: TGTGCCAGCAGTGAGTTCGGGACTAGCGGGGGCCGGGCTGGAGATACGCAGTATTTT
CDR3aa: CASSEFGTSGGRAGDTQYF

j_gene: TRBJ2-1
d_gene: -
v_gene: TRBV7-2
len: 15
abundance: -
CDR3nt: TGTGCCAGCAGCCCTAGCTGGGGCTCCTACAATGAGCAGTTCTTC
CDR3aa: CASSPSWGSYNEQFF

j_gene: TRBJ1-2
d_gene: -
v_gene: TRBV2
len: 13
abundance: -
CDR3nt: TGTGCCAGCTCAAGGGAAGCTAACTATGGCTACACCTTC
CDR3aa: CASSREANYGYTF

j_gene: TRBJ2-7
d_gene: -
v_gene: TRBV6-5
len: 15
abundance: -
CDR3nt: TGTGCCAGCAGTCGACGACGAGGGAGAGGGTACGAGCAGTACTTC
CDR3aa: CASSRRRGRGYEQYF

j_gene: TRBJ1-5
d_gene: -
v_gene: TRBV7-2
len: 16
abundance: -
CDR3nt: TGTGCCAGCAGCTTTCGGGGAGGGGATAGCAATCAGCCCCAGCATTTT
CDR3aa: CASSFRGGDSNQPQHF

j_gene: TRBJ2-1
d_gene: TRBD2
v_gene: TRBV6-6
len: 15
abundance: -
CDR3nt: TGTGCCAGCAGTTCCGGGGGGGCCGCCTACAATGAGCAGTTCTTC
CDR3aa: CASSSGGAAYNEQFF

j_gene: TRBJ2-1
d_gene: -
v_gene: TRBV7-9
len: 12
abundance: -
CDR3nt: TGTGCCAGCAGAACCAAACGGGATGAGCAGTTCTTC
CDR3aa: CASRTKRDEQFF

j_gene: TRBJ1-2
d_gene: -
v_gene: TRBV6-1
len: 13
abundance: -
CDR3nt: TGTGCCAGCAGTGAACGACTGGCCTATGGCTACACCTTC
CDR3aa: CASSERLAYGYTF

j_gene: TRBJ2-3
d_gene: TRBD1
v_gene: TRBV7-9
len: 14
abundance: -
CDR3nt: TGTGCCAGCAGCTTATCGACAGGGACAGATACGCAGTATTTT
CDR3aa: CASSLSTGTDTQYF

j_gene: TRBJ2-3
d_gene: TRBD1
v_gene: TRBV10-3
len: 14
abundance: -
CDR3nt: TGTGCCACCGGGACAGGACCATCGGCAGATACGCAGTATTTT
CDR3aa: CATGTGPSADTQYF

j_gene: TRBJ1-4
d_gene: -
v_gene: TRBV6-1
len: 13
abundance: -
CDR3nt: TGTGCCAGCAGTGAATTTGAGAGGGAAAAACTGTTTTTT
CDR3aa: CASSEFEREKLFF

j_gene: TRBJ1-2
d_gene: TRBD1
v_gene: TRBV9
len: 14
abundance: -
CDR3nt: TGTGCCAGCAGCGTCCTGGACAGGGCTCATGGCTACACCTTC
CDR3aa: CASSVLDRAHGYTF

j_gene: TRBJ2-1
d_gene: -
v_gene: TRBV30
len: 12
abundance: -
CDR3nt: TGTGCCTGGAGTCCCCGGTACAATGAGCAGTTCTTC
CDR3aa: CAWSPRYNEQFF

j_gene: TRBJ1-4
d_gene: TRBD1
v_gene: TRBV6-4
len: 14
abundance: -
CDR3nt: TGTGCCCCCCAACCGGGACAGGCTAATGAAAAACTGTTTTTT
CDR3aa: CAPQPGQANEKLFF

j_gene: TRBJ1-2
d_gene: -
v_gene: TRBV28
len: 17
abundance: -
CDR3nt: TGTGCCAGCAGCTCCGCCCTCAGCTCGGGAACTAACTATGGCTACACCTTC
CDR3aa: CASSSALSSGTNYGYTF

j_gene: TRBJ2-5
d_gene: -
v_gene: TRBV7-9
len: 16
abundance: -
CDR3nt: TGTGCCAGCAGCATAACAGGGAAGGGTACCCAAGAGACCCAGTACTTC
CDR3aa: CASSITGKGTQETQYF

j_gene: TRBJ1-5
d_gene: -
v_gene: TRBV10-1
len: 12
abundance: -
CDR3nt: TGCGCCGGCATCGGTACCAATCAGCCCCAGCATTTT
CDR3aa: CAGIGTNQPQHF

j_gene: TRBJ2-1
d_gene: -
v_gene: TRBV5-4
len: 12
abundance: -
CDR3nt: TGTGCCAGCAGCTTGGACAGAAATGAGCAGTTCTTC
CDR3aa: CASSLDRNEQFF